The clone carrying this T cell receptor (beta chain) occurred many times. TCRdb re-derived calls from the 5' RACE reads in MiXCR, one entry per CDR3 protein. The profile covers roughly 57,000 distinct CDR3 sequences, with around 12% appearing a single time and approximately 1.3% taken by the ten largest. This sample was taken from a study of early T cells in non-severe SARS-CoV-2 infection. V lost 8 bases and J 8 bases, leaving 12 bases between the germline ends. There are 11 residues in the CDR3. The germline CDR1 and CDR2 sequences are MNHEY and SVGAGI. This chain connects TRBV6-5 to TRBJ1-2; D gene ambiguous. Material: whole blood. The TCR sequence derives from an adult who was a healthcare worker with PCR-confirmed SARS-CoV-2 infection or an uninfected control (not recorded which). CDR3: CASRYYGGYTF. The CDR3 nucleotides read TGTGCCAGCCGCTATTACGGAGGCTACACCTTC.